Listed here are 14 T cell receptor beta chains from one sample, sequenced in a study of radiation and T cells in renal cell carcinoma. Assay: immunoSEQ multiplex PCR; the TCRdb copy retains only in-frame clones and omits some. The table records approximately 110,000 clones, about four fifths of them present only once. As to time point: baseline pretreatment blood. The treatment was: 15 Gy SBRT to primary tumor, nephrectomy 4 weeks later. The sequencing used blood, collected from a patient whose treatment included radiotherapy and nephrectomy. The source of these receptors is a woman in her fifties or sixties with renal cell carcinoma.

The rearrangement uses TRBV9 and TRBJ2-5, with no clear D. CDR3 size: 15 residues. V shed 0 bases and J shed 3 bases, with 12 bases lying between them. Germline values: CDR1 SGDLS, CDR2 YYNGEE. The chain's CDR3 is CASSVANSAKETQYF. As DNA, the CDR3 is TGTGCCAGCAGCGTAGCTAACAGCGCGAAAGAGACCCAGTACTTC.

V is TRBV5-1 and J is TRBJ2-1, with 11 bases lining up with TRBD1. Germline V gives CDR1 SGHRS, CDR2 YFSETQ. This CDR3 region has 16 residues. The V segment lost 3 bases and the J segment 7 bases; nucleotides outside the gene matches: 9. CDR3 bases: TGCGCCAGCAGCTCGCAGGCCGGGACAGGGGGGAATGAGCAGTTCTTC. Residues: CASSSQAGTGGNEQFF.

CDR3 bases: TGCGCCAGCAGCCAAGTCTTGGGGGCTGGAAACACCATATATTTT. It encodes CASSQVLGAGNTIYF. V and J are TRBV4-1 and TRBJ1-3; TRBD1 might be the D (5 bases). The length of the CDR3 is 15 residues. V was pared by 1 base and J by 2 bases, with 9 bases between. Germline CDR1 and CDR2: MGHRA and YSYEKL.

CDR3 DNA sequence: TGTGCCACCAAGGGATCAAACCCCGGGGAGCTGTTTTTT. This sequence encodes CATKGSNPGELFF. The gene calls are TRBV15 and TRBJ2-2; D unclear. The germline V gene encodes CDR1 LNHNV and CDR2 YYDKDF (reference sequence). This CDR3 is built from 13 residues. Trimming left V 7 bases short and J 6 bases short, with 12 bases between.

This clone was picked up a small number of times. The chain recombines TRBV5-1 with TRBJ2-3; no clear D. Trimming stripped 0 bases from V and 0 bases from J, with 5 bases between. The CDR3 consists of 14 residues. The germline CDR1 and CDR2 sequences are SGHRS and YFSETQ. The CDR3 is CASSLALSTDTQYF. CDR3 coding DNA: TGCGCCAGCAGCTTGGCGCTAAGCACAGATACGCAGTATTTT.

The CDR3 DNA follows: TGCAGCGTTGAAGATCCTAACGGGACGGAGAACACTGAAGCTTTCTTT. Its protein product is CSVEDPNGTENTEAFF. The chain employs TRBV29-1 and TRBJ1-1; tentatively, D is TRBD1 (5 bases). CDR1 is SQVTM, CDR2 ANQGSEA, per germline. There are 16 residues in the CDR3. V was shortened by 0 bases and J by 1 base, with 15 bases between the two germline ends.

The chain carries TRBV28 and TRBJ1-5; unclear D gene. This CDR3 spans 13 amino acids. The V end lost 3 bases, the J end lost 10 bases, and 13 bases lay between the germline ends. Germline V gene data show CDR1 as MDHEN and CDR2 as SYDVKM. As DNA, the CDR3 is TGTGCCAGCAGTTTCAACCTTGTCCTCCCCCAGCATTTT. This gives the protein CASSFNLVLPQHF. The complete variable domain, with remaining parts taken from reference TRBV28 and TRBJ1-5, reads DVKVTQSSRYLVKRTGEKVFLECVQDMDHENMFWYRQDPGLGLRLIYFSYDVKMKEKGDIPEGYSVSREKKERFSLILESASTNQTSMYLCASSFNLVLPQHFGDGTRLSIL.

This clone appeared a few times. The gene calls are TRBV6-1 and TRBJ1-2, with a weak D call TRBD1 (6 bases). The germline V gene has CDR1 MNHNS and CDR2 SASEGT. The CDR3 sequence is 13 residues long. The V and J ends lost 6 bases and 2 bases respectively, with 10 bases between them. The CDR3 DNA follows: TGTGCCAGCAGCCGGGACACAAACTATGGCTACACCTTC. This sequence encodes CASSRDTNYGYTF.

This chain joins TRBV2 and TRBJ1-1; 10 nucleotides match TRBD1. CDR1 is SNHLY and CDR2 is FYNNEI in the germline V gene. The V segment lost 6 bases and the J segment 3 bases; nucleotides outside the gene matches: 7. This CDR3 comprises 15 residues. The DNA of the CDR3 is TGTGCCAGCAGCCGGGACAGGGGTGGGGACACTGAAGCTTTCTTT. It specifies CASSRDRGGDTEAFF.

This clone occurred a few times. This chain uses TRBV5-5 with TRBJ1-4, with unresolved D. The V and J ends lost 0 bases and 8 bases respectively, with 11 bases between them. This CDR3 spans 14 amino acids. CDR1 and CDR2 (germline): SGHKS, YYEKEE (reference sequence). The CDR3 bases are TGTGCCAGCAGCTTGGAGGCAGAAATAGAAAAACTGTTTTTT. Protein: CASSLEAEIEKLFF.

CDR3 in amino acids: CASSPIGTLSSGANVLTF. The CDR3 DNA is TGTGCCAGCAGTCCTATTGGGACACTGAGCTCTGGGGCCAACGTCCTGACTTTC. The V and J genes are TRBV28 and TRBJ2-6, with D tentatively TRBD1 (6 bases). Trimming took off 5 bases at V and 0 bases at J, with 17 bases between the two ends. CDR3 length equals 18 residues. Germline V lookup: CDR1 MDHEN, CDR2 SYDVKM.

This rearrangement joins TRBV28 to TRBJ1-4, with a tentative D call TRBD1 (5 bases). This CDR3 has 14 amino acids. Germline V CDR1 and CDR2: MDHEN, SYDVKM. V was cut by 6 bases and J by 5 bases, with 13 bases left in between. The CDR3 DNA sequence: TGTGCCAGCAGGACCAGGGTCATGAATGAAAAACTGTTTTTT. Its protein product is CASRTRVMNEKLFF.

This chain joins TRBV28 and TRBJ2-5; 10 positions agree with TRBD1. Germline CDR1 MDHEN, CDR2 SYDVKM. Trimming removed 4 bases from V and 5 bases from J; junction bases left unmatched: 7. The CDR3 runs to 15 residues. The CDR3 DNA reads as TGTGCCAGCAGTTCCCTGACAGGGGGCATCGAGACCCAGTACTTC. It translates to CASSSLTGGIETQYF.

This chain uses TRBV28 with TRBJ2-7; no reliable D call. Germline V lookup: CDR1 MDHEN, CDR2 SYDVKM. Trimming removed 2 bases at V and 4 bases at J, with 9 bases between. The CDR3 is 13 residues long. The CDR3 DNA sequence: TGTGCCAGCAGTTTAAAGCCTGGTTACGAGCAGTACTTC. Amino acid sequence: CASSLKPGYEQYF.